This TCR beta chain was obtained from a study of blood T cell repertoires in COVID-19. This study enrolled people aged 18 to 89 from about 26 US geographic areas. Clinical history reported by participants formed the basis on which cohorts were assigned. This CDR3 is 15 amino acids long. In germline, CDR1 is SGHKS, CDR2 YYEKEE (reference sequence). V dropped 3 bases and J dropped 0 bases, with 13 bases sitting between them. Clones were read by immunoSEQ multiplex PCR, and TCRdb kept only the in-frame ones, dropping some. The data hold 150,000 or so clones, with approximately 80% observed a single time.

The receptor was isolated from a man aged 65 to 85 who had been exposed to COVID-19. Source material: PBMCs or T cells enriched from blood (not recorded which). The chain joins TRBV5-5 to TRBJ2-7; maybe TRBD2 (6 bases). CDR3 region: CASSYNGGTSYEQYF. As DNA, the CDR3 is TGTGCCAGCAGCTACAACGGGGGAACCTCCTACGAGCAGTACTTC.